The 22 T cell receptor beta chains given below trace back to one sample, sequenced in a study of blood T cell repertoires in COVID-19. Assay: immunoSEQ multiplex PCR; the TCRdb copy retains only in-frame clones and omits some. The table has some 150,000 clones, roughly 79% seen once. The source material was peripheral blood. These receptors all come from a human donor with acute or convalescent COVID-19. The donor label of this sample is uncertain.

This chain links TRBV2 with TRBJ1-3; perhaps TRBD1 as D (5 bases). V dropped 5 bases and J dropped 8 bases, with 19 bases sitting between them. Germline loops: CDR1 SNHLY, CDR2 FYNNEI. This CDR3 spans 15 amino acids. The CDR3: CASSLAGLPRDTIYF. In DNA form, the CDR3 reads TGTGCCAGCAGTTTGGCGGGACTCCCTAGGGACACCATATATTTT.

V gene TRBV19 combines with J gene TRBJ1-1; 8 positions match TRBD1. This CDR3 spans 14 amino acids. Germline CDR1 and CDR2: LNHDA and SQIVND (reference sequence). V lost 4 bases, J lost 5 bases, and 6 bases stayed unmatched. CDR3 loop: CASSTDRVWTEAFF. The CDR3 DNA reads TGTGCCAGTAGTACGGACAGGGTATGGACTGAAGCTTTCTTT.

The chain carries TRBV11-2 and TRBJ2-1; TRBD1 might be the D (5 bases). From germline, CDR1 is SGHAT and CDR2 FQNNGV. Between the trimmed V and J ends, which lost 0 bases and 7 bases, there was a span of 10 bases. The CDR3 is 14 amino acids. CDR3 loop: CASSLEGQGNEQFF. The CDR3 nucleotides are TGTGCCAGCAGCTTAGAAGGTCAGGGAAATGAGCAGTTCTTC. Looking up the rest from reference TRBV11-2 and TRBJ2-1 gives the full variable domain: EAGVAQSPRYKIIEKRQSVAFWCNPISGHATLYWYQQILGQGPKLLIQFQNNGVVDDSQLPKDRFSAERLKGVDSTLKIQPAKLEDSAVYLCASSLEGQGNEQFFGPGTRLTVL.

The J gene is TRBJ2-1, the V gene TRBV5-6, with a weak D call TRBD2 (7 bases). V was trimmed by 1 base and J by 5 bases, leaving 10 bases between them. Germline CDR1 is SGHDT and CDR2 is YYEEEE. The CDR3 contains 14 residues. CDR3 residues: CASSLRGANNEQFF. CDR3 coding DNA: TGTGCCAGCAGCTTGCGGGGGGCGAACAATGAGCAGTTCTTC.

A few counts support this clone. V is TRBV19 and J is TRBJ1-6, with TRBD1 matching over 10 bases. This CDR3 has 14 residues. The junction had 10 bases not matched to a gene; V was cut back by 10 bases and J by 10 bases. Germline loops: CDR1 LNHDA, CDR2 SQIVND (reference sequence). This CDR3 is CATGGGQGKSPLHF. In DNA, the CDR3 is TGTGCCACCGGGGGGGGACAGGGGAAGTCACCCCTCCACTTT.

This chain joins TRBV15 and TRBJ1-1; no reliable D call. The CDR3 extends over 15 amino acids. CDR1 is LNHNV and CDR2 is YYDKDF in the germline V gene (reference sequence). V was shortened by 3 bases and J by 0 bases, with 11 bases between the two germline ends. The CDR3 sequence: CATSRQALMNTEAFF. CDR3 DNA: TGTGCCACCAGCAGGCAAGCGCTCATGAACACTGAAGCTTTCTTT.

V usage is TRBV19 and J usage is TRBJ2-7; tentative D call: TRBD1 (6 bases). From germline, CDR1 is LNHDA and CDR2 SQIVND (reference sequence). V lost 5 bases and J lost 3, with 11 bases in between. The CDR3 extends over 13 amino acids. Here the CDR3 DNA reads TGTGCCAGTAGTTTGGACAGCCACTACGAGCAGTACTTC. Translation gives CASSLDSHYEQYF.

The V gene is TRBV5-1, the J gene TRBJ2-3; 11 nucleotides align to TRBD2. The germline CDR1 and CDR2 sequences are SGHRS and YFSETQ. The CDR3 sequence is 17 residues long. The J segment lost 0 bases and the V segment lost 0 bases, leaving 3 bases of the junction unmatched. Here the CDR3 reads CASSLGLAGRSTDTQYF. Here the CDR3 DNA reads TGCGCCAGCAGCTTGGGACTAGCGGGGCGTAGCACAGATACGCAGTATTTT.

This chain joins TRBV4-1 and TRBJ2-1; 7 bases are shared with TRBD1. The germline CDR1 and CDR2 sequences are MGHRA and YSYEKL. The length of the CDR3 is 12 residues. J was trimmed by 12 bases and V by 5 bases; bases with no gene match: 7. The CDR3 DNA follows: TGCGCCAGCAGCTCGGGCTGGGACAGGCAGTTCTTC. This sequence encodes CASSSGWDRQFF.

The V call is TRBV6-5, the J call TRBJ2-4, with D perhaps TRBD2 (6 bases). This CDR3 region has 14 residues. V was cut by 10 bases and J by 0 bases, with 13 bases left in between. Germline V lookup: CDR1 MNHEY, CDR2 SVGAGI. Here the CDR3 DNA reads TGTGCCACTCGGGCGGGGTTAGCCAAAAACATTCAGTACTTC. Amino acids: CATRAGLAKNIQYF.

This chain connects TRBV12-3 or TRBV12-4 to TRBJ2-7, with TRBD2 as a possible D gene (6 bases). V gave up 9 bases and J gave up 0 bases, with 9 bases separating them. The CDR3 consists of 12 residues. The CDR3 DNA sequence: TGTGCCAGTGGGAGGAGCTCCTACGAGCAGTACTTC. Encoded protein: CASGRSSYEQYF.

This chain uses TRBV5-1 with TRBJ1-2; D uncertain. Trimming removed 5 bases at V and 8 bases at J, with 22 bases between. The CDR3 loop spans 15 amino acids. Germline lookup yields CDR1 SGHRS and CDR2 YFSETQ. As DNA, the CDR3 is TGCGCCAGCAGATCCAGACAACATATAAACGACGGCTACACCTTC. Protein sequence: CASRSRQHINDGYTF.

This clone was seen only once. The chain is built from TRBV6-5 and TRBJ2-1; tentatively, D is TRBD1 (6 bases). Deletions cut 5 bases from V and 10 bases from J, with 18 bases between. Germline-derived CDR1 and CDR2 are MNHEY and SVGAGI. CDR3 length: 14 residues. In DNA, the CDR3 is TGTGCCAGCAGTCCTCAGGGGAACATTTACGAGCAGTTCTTC. Encoded protein: CASSPQGNIYEQFF.

The rearrangement uses TRBV7-9 and TRBJ1-2; no definite D call. Between the trimmed V and J ends, which lost 1 base and 5 bases, there was a span of 11 bases. The CDR3 contains 14 residues. CDR1 SEHNR and CDR2 FQNEAQ come from the germline V gene (reference sequence). This CDR3 is CASSLDRSMYGYTF. CDR3 sequence (DNA): TGTGCCAGCAGCTTAGACAGATCTATGTATGGCTACACCTTC.

The chain combines TRBV5-4 with TRBJ2-1; 14 nucleotides line up with TRBD2. This CDR3 region has 15 residues. Per germline, CDR1 SGHNT and CDR2 YYREEE (reference sequence). V dropped 3 bases and J dropped 9; count of bases not matched to a gene: 5. The CDR3 bases are TGTGCCAGCAGCTCAGGACTAGCGGGGGGCCCTGAGCAGTTCTTC. It yields the protein CASSSGLAGGPEQFF.

V gene TRBV2 combines with J gene TRBJ2-3; 7 bases fit TRBD2. This CDR3 contains 15 residues. The germline V gene has CDR1 SNHLY and CDR2 FYNNEI. V was pared by 6 bases and J by 5 bases, with 11 bases of the junction left unmatched. Written as DNA, the CDR3 is TGTGCCAGCAGGCTGAGGGGAGGGCAGGGAGATACGCAGTATTTT. Its protein is CASRLRGGQGDTQYF.

The V gene is TRBV19, the J gene TRBJ1-1; D may be TRBD1 (6 bases). V dropped 4 bases and J dropped 4 bases, with 19 bases sitting between them. The CDR3 contains 16 residues. CDR1 is LNHDA and CDR2 is SQIVND in the germline V gene (reference sequence). The chain's CDR3 is CASSNPGTRWGTEAFF. The CDR3 nucleotides read TGTGCCAGTAGTAATCCAGGGACACGATGGGGCACTGAAGCTTTCTTT.

The V and J genes are TRBV5-6 and TRBJ1-6; D ambiguous. V lost 2 bases and J 7 bases, leaving 13 bases between the germline ends. Germline V gene lookup returns CDR1 SGHDT and CDR2 YYEEEE. This CDR3 region has 15 residues. Here the CDR3 reads CASSFGSFSNSPLHF. CDR3 DNA: TGTGCCAGCAGCTTCGGGAGTTTTTCAAATTCACCCCTCCACTTT.

Only one count was recorded for this clone. The CDR3: CASRSSGGPFEQYF. The DNA of the CDR3 is TGTGCCAGCAGGTCTAGCGGGGGGCCCTTCGAGCAGTACTTC. The chain uses TRBV6-5 and TRBJ2-7; 11 positions match TRBD2. Trimming at V came to 6 bases and at J to 6 bases, leaving 7 bases not matched to a gene. Germline V lookup: CDR1 MNHEY, CDR2 SVGAGI. The CDR3 is 14 amino acids.

V is TRBV5-5 and J is TRBJ1-5; 7 nucleotides agree with TRBD1. J gave up 5 bases and V 1 base, and 3 bases lay outside the gene matches. Germline CDR1 and CDR2: SGHKS and YYEKEE (reference sequence). This CDR3 has 14 amino acids. CDR3 residues: CASSLSRGDQPQHF. Here the CDR3 DNA reads TGTGCCAGCAGCTTGTCCAGGGGGGATCAGCCCCAGCATTTT.

J is TRBJ1-3 and V is TRBV7-9, with D possibly TRBD1 on 5 matching bases. The germline gives CDR1 SEHNR, CDR2 FQNEAQ (reference sequence). Between the trimmed V and J ends, which lost 1 base and 10 bases, there was a span of 8 bases. The CDR3 is made up of 12 amino acids. CDR3 in DNA: TGTGCCAGCAGCTTAGTTGGGGGGACCATATATTTT. This translates into CASSLVGGTIYF.

The gene calls are TRBV18 and TRBJ1-1; 9 bases are a match to TRBD1. The CDR3 extends over 14 amino acids. J lost 9 bases, V lost 2 bases, and 7 bases had no gene match. Germline CDR1 and CDR2: KGHSH and LQKENI. CDR3 coding DNA: TGTGCCAGCTCACCATGGGGACAGGGAGAAAAAGCTTTCTTT. Protein sequence: CASSPWGQGEKAFF.